This TCR beta chain was documented in a study of cytomegalovirus exposure and HLA in healthy donors. Turning to the study itself: The 120 or so validation repertoires were produced on the same platform as the 670 or so repertoires of the first cohort. This was reported in a later analysis. Points from the study as a whole: Both high specificity and high sensitivity reportedly marked the classifier's diagnosis of cytomegalovirus status.

Notes on this clone: Its antigen remains unidentified.

Germline V gene lookup returns CDR1 GTSNPN and CDR2 SVGIG (reference sequence). Trimming pared 0 bases from V and 4 bases from J, leaving 10 bases between. This CDR3 has 14 residues. Sequencing used immunoSEQ multiplex PCR; TCRdb keeps in-frame clones, though not all of them. Altogether about 250,000 clones are present, roughly 87% being singletons, with the ten largest covering about 11%. The chain carries TRBV30 and TRBJ1-3, with D possibly matching TRBD1 (5 bases). The clonotype comes from a man between 18 and 35 years old in good health and CMV-seropositive. The sample comprised PBMCs. CDR3 amino acids: CAWSVSGGGNTIYF. DNA for the CDR3: TGTGCCTGGAGTGTATCGGGGGGAGGAAACACCATATATTTT.